Presented here are 10 T cell receptor beta chains from one specimen sequenced in a study of immune evolution from preneoplasia to lung adenocarcinoma. TCRdb's copy holds only in-frame clones and misses some; the assay was immunoSEQ multiplex PCR. This sample yields some 8,200 clones, of which about 79% are seen a single time; 2% to 2.5% belongs to the top ten. Material: FFPE invasive lung adenocarcinoma tissue. All receptors derive from a person between 45 and 75 years old with lung adenocarcinoma.

V usage is TRBV27 and J usage is TRBJ2-1; D gene ambiguous. V was shortened by 5 bases and J by 5 bases, with 10 bases between the two germline ends. From germline, CDR1 is MNHEY and CDR2 SMNVEV (reference sequence). The CDR3 runs to 13 residues. CDR3 nucleotides: TGTGCCAGCAGTGGTGGCAGCCACAATGAGCAGTTCTTC. It encodes CASSGGSHNEQFF.

The V gene is TRBV28, the J gene TRBJ2-2; TRBD2 matches 12 bases. The CDR3 has 18 residues. The germline CDR1 and CDR2 sequences are MDHEN and SYDVKM. After removal of 4 bases from V and 0 bases from J, the junction contained 6 bases not matched to a gene. CDR3 region: CASSYATSGRPNTGELFF. For the CDR3, the DNA is TGTGCCAGCAGTTACGCCACTAGCGGGAGGCCGAACACCGGGGAGCTGTTTTTT.

The CDR3: CAISEGVGGNTIYF. CDR3 coding DNA: TGTGCCATCAGTGAAGGGGTAGGCGGAAACACCATATATTTT. The J gene is TRBJ1-3, the V gene TRBV10-3; D perhaps matches TRBD1 (5 bases). This CDR3 spans 14 amino acids. Germline V gene sequence: CDR1 ENHRY, CDR2 SYGVKD. V was trimmed by 3 bases and J by 4 bases, leaving 10 bases between them.

The sample holds a few counts of this clone. V usage is TRBV28 and J usage is TRBJ2-5; D is undetermined. The germline gives CDR1 MDHEN, CDR2 SYDVKM. The CDR3 length is 12 residues. Between the trimmed V and J ends, which lost 5 bases and 7 bases, there was a span of 11 bases. CDR3 coding DNA: TGTGCCAGCAGTCGGACCTCGGCGACCCAGTACTTC. Its translation is CASSRTSATQYF.

The CDR3 DNA reads TGTGCCAGCAGTCTCACGGGACAGGGTAGGAAGTCAAAACTGTTTTTT. Translation: CASSLTGQGRKSKLFF. The V call is TRBV28, the J call TRBJ1-4, with 9 bases fitting TRBD1. V gave up 5 bases and J gave up 10 bases; unmatched junction bases: 14. Germline lookup yields CDR1 MDHEN and CDR2 SYDVKM. This CDR3 is built from 16 residues.

The table lists this clone with a few counts. CDR3 residues: CASGQGAADTQYF. CDR3 DNA sequence: TGTGCCAGCGGACAGGGGGCCGCAGATACGCAGTATTTT. The chain has TRBV9 and TRBJ2-3, with TRBD1 matching 11 bases. The V gene end was trimmed by 7 bases and the J gene end by 4 bases; junction bases not matched to a gene: 2. Germline CDR1 reads SGDLS; CDR2 reads YYNGEE. The CDR3 has 13 residues.

This clone came up a few times. This chain connects TRBV7-9 to TRBJ2-1; TRBD2 matches 8 bases. This CDR3 region has 15 residues. The V gene's germline CDR1 is SEHNR and CDR2 FQNEAQ (reference sequence). After removal of 1 base from V and 4 bases from J, the junction contained 3 bases not matched to a gene. The CDR3 loop reads CASSLVTSGYNEQFF. The CDR3 bases are TGTGCCAGCAGCTTAGTTACTAGCGGATACAATGAGCAGTTCTTC.

The rearrangement uses TRBV7-2 and TRBJ2-1; no firm D call. This CDR3 is built from 15 residues. Per germline, CDR1 SGHTA and CDR2 FQGNSA. V was trimmed by 2 bases and J by 0 bases, leaving 8 bases between them. The CDR3 loop is CASSLRAHSYNEQFF. DNA for the CDR3: TGTGCCAGCAGCTTACGCGCGCACTCCTACAATGAGCAGTTCTTC.

V gene TRBV6-5 combines with J gene TRBJ1-2, with D perhaps TRBD1 (5 bases). V lost 7 bases to trimming and J lost 2 bases, with 11 bases between them. The CDR3 runs 13 residues. Germline V CDR1 and CDR2: MNHEY, SVGAGI. The CDR3 is CASKRDSNYGYTF. CDR3 bases: TGTGCCAGCAAAAGGGACTCGAACTATGGCTACACCTTC.

The J gene is TRBJ1-2, the V gene TRBV9, with TRBD1 matching over 7 bases. The ends lost 2 bases at V and 8 bases at J; junction bases unmatched: 12. This CDR3 is built from 15 residues. Looked up from germline, CDR1 is SGDLS and CDR2 is YYNGEE. Written as DNA, the CDR3 is TGTGCCAGCAGCGTGGGAGGGGGCGGAGTATACGGCTACACCTTC. It translates to CASSVGGGGVYGYTF.